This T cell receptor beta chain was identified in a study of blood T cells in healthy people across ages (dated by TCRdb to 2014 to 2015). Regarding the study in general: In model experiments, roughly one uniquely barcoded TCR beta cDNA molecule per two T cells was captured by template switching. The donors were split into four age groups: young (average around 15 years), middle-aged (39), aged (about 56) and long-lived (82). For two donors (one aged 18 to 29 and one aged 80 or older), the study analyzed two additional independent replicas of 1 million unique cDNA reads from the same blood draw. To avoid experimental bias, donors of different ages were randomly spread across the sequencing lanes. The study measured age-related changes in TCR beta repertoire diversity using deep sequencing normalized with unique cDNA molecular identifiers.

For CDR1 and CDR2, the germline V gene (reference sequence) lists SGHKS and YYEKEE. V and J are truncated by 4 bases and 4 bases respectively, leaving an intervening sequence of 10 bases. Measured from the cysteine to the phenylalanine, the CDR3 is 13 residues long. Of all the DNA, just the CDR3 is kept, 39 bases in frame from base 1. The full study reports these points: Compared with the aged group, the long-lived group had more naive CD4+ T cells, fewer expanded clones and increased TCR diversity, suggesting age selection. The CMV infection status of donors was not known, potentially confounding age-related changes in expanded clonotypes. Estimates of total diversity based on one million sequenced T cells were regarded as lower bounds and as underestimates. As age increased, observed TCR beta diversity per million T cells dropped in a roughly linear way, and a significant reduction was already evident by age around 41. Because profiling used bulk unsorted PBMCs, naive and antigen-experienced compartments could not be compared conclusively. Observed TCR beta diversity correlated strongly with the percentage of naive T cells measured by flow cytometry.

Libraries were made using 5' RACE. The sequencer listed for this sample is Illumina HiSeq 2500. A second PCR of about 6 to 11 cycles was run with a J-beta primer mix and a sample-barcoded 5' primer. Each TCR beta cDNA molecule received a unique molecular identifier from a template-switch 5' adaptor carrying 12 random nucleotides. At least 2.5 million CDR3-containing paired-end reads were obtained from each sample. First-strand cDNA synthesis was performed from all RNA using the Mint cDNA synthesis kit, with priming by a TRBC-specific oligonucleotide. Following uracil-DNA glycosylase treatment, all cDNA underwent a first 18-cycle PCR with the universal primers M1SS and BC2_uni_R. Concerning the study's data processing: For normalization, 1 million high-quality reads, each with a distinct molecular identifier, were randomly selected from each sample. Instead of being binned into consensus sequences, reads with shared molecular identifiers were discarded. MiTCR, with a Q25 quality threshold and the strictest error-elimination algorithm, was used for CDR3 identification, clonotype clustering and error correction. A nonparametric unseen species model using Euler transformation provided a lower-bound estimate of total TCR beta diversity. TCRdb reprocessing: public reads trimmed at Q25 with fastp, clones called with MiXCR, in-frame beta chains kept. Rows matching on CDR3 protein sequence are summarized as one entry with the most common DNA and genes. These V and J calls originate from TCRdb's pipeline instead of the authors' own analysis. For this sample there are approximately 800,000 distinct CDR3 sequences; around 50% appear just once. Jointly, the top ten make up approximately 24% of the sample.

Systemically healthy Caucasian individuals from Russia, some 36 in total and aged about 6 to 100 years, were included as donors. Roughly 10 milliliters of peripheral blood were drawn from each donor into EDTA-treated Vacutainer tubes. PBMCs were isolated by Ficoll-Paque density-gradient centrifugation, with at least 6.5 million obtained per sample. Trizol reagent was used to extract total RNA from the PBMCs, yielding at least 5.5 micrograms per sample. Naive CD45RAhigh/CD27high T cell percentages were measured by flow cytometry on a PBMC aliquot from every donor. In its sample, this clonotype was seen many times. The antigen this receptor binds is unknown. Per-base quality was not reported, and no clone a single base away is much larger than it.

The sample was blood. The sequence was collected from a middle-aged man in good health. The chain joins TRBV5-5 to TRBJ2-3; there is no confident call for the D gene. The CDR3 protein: CASSLSSPDTQYF. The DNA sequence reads TGTGCCAGCAGCCTATCGTCCCCAGATACGCAGTATTTT.